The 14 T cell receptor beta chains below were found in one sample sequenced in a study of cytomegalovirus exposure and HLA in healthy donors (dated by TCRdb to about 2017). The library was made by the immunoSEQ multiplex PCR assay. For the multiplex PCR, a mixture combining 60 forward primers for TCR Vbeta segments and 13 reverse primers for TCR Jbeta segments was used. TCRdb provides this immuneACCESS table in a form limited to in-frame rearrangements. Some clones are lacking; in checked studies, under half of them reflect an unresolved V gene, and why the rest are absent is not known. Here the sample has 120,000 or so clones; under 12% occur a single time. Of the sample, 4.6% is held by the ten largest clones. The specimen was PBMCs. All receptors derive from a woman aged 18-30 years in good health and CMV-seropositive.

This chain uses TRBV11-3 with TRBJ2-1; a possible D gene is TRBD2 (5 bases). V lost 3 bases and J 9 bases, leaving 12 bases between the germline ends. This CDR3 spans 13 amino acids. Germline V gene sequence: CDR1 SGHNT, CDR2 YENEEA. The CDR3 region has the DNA TGTGCCAGCAGCTTCGTAGTGGCGGGTGAGCAGTTCTTC. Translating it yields CASSFVVAGEQFF. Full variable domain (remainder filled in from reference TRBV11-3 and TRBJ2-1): EAGVVQSPRYKIIEKKQPVAFWCNPISGHNTLYWYLQNLGQGPELLIRYENEEAVDDSQLPKDRFSAERLKGVDSTLKIQPAELGDSAVYLCASSFVVAGEQFFGPGTRLTVL.

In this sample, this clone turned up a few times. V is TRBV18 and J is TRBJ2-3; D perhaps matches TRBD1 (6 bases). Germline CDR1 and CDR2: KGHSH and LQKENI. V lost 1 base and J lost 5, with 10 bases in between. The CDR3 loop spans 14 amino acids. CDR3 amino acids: CASSPRGLGDTQYF. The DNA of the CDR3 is TGTGCCAGCTCACCACGGGGGCTTGGAGATACGCAGTATTTT.

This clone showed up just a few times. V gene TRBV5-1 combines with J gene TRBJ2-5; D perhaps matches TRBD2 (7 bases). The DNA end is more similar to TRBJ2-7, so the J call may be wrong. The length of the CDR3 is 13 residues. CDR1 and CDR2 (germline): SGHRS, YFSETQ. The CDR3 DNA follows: TGCGCCAGCAGCTTGGCCGCGGGGGCCGAGCAGTACTTC. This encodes CASSLAAGAEQYF.

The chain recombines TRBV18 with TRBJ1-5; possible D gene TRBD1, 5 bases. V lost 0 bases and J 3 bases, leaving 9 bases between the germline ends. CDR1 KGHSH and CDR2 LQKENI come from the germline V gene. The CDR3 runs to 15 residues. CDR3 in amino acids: CASSPPQGFNQPQHF. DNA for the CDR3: TGTGCCAGCTCACCACCGCAGGGTTTCAATCAGCCCCAGCATTTT.

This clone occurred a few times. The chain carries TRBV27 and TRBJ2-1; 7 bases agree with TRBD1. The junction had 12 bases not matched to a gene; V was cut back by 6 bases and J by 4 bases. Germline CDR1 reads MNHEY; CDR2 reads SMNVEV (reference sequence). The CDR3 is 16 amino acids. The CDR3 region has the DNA TGTGCCAGCAGCACCCCTACAGGGGAATCGTACAATGAGCAGTTCTTC. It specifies CASSTPTGESYNEQFF.

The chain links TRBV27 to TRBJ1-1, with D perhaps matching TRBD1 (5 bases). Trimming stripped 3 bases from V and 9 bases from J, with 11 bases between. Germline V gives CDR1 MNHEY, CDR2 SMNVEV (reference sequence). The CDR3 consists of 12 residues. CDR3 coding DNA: TGTGCCAGCAGTTTTTGGGGCGGTAAAGCTTTCTTT. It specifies CASSFWGGKAFF.

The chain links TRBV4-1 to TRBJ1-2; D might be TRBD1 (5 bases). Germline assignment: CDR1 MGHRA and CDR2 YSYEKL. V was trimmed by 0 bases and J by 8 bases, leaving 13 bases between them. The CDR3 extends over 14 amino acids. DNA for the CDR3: TGCGCCAGCAGCCAAGATGGGGGGGTTTTGGGCTACACCTTC. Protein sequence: CASSQDGGVLGYTF.

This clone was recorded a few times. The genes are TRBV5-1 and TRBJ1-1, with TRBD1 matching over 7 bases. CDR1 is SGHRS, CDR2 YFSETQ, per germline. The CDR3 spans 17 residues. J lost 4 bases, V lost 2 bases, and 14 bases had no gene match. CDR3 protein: CASSFNQGGFMGTEAFF. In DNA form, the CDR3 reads TGCGCCAGCAGCTTTAATCAGGGGGGTTTTATGGGCACTGAAGCTTTCTTT.

CDR3 amino acids: CASSDWSTVSYEQYF. The CDR3 DNA reads as TGTGCCAGCTCGGACTGGTCTACAGTTTCCTACGAGCAGTACTTC. The chain uses TRBV27 and TRBJ2-7; D is possibly TRBD2 (5 bases). There are 15 residues in the CDR3. V lost 8 bases, J lost 1 base, and 18 bases lay in between. Germline V gives CDR1 MNHEY, CDR2 SMNVEV (reference sequence).

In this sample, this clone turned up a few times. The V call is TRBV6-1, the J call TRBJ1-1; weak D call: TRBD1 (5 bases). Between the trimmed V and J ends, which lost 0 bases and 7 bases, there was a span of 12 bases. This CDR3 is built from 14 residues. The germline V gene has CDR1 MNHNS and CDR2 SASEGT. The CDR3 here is CASSEAFRGVEAFF. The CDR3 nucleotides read TGTGCCAGCAGTGAAGCGTTTAGGGGCGTTGAAGCTTTCTTT.

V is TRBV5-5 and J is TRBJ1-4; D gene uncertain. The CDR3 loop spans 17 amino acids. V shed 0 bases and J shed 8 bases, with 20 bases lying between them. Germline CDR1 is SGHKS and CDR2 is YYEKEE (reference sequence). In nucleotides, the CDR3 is TGTGCCAGCAGCTTGGATCTCTTCGGGGAGATTGGGGAAAAACTGTTTTTT. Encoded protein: CASSLDLFGEIGEKLFF.

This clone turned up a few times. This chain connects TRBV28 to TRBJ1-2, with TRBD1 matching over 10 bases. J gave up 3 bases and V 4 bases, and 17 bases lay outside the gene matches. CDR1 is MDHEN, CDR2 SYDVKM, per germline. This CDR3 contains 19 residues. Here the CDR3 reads CASSSDQDRGAPGDYGYTF. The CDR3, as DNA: TGTGCCAGCAGTTCAGATCAGGACAGGGGGGCCCCCGGGGACTATGGCTACACCTTC.

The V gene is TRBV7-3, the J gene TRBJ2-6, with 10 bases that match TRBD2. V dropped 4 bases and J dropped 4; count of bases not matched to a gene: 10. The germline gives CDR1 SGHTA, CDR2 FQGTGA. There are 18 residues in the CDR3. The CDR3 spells CASSSGVAGGPGANVLTF. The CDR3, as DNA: TGTGCCAGCAGCTCAGGGGTAGCGGGAGGCCCCGGGGCCAACGTCCTGACTTTC.

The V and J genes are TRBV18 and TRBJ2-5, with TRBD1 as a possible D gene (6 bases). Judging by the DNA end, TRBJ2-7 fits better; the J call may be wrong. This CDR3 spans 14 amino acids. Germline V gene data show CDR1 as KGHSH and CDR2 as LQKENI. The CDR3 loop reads CASSPRDTFYEQYF. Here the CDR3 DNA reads TGTGCCAGCTCACCCCGGGACACGTTCTACGAGCAGTACTTC.